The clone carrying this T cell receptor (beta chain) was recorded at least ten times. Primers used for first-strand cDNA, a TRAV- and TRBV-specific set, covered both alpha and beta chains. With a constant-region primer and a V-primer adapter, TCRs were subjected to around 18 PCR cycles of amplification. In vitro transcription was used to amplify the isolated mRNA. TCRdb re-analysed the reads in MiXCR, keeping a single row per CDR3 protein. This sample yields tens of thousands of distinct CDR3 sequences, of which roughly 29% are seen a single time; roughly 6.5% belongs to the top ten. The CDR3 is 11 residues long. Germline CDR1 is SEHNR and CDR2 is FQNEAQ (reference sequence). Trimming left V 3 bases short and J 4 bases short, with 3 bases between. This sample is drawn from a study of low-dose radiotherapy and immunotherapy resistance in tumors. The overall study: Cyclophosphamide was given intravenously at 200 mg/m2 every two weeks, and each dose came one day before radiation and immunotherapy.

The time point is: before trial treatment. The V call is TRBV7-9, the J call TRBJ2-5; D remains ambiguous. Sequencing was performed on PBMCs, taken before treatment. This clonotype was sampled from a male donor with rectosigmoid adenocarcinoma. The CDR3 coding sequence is TGTGCCAGCAGCTTCGGAGAGACCCAGTACTTC. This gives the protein CASSFGETQYF.